These T cell receptor beta chains were read from a single sample in a study of blood T cell repertoires in COVID-19. Profiling relied on immunoSEQ multiplex PCR, and the TCRdb table lists in-frame clones only, not all of them. The data hold 200,000 to 300,000 clones, with more than 85% observed a single time. The sequenced material came from peripheral blood. The source of these receptors is a woman aged 55-70 years with COVID-19, enrolled during active disease. Both conserved end residues are trimmed from each CDR3.

v_call	j_call	cdr3_aa
TRBV7-9	TRBJ1-2	ASSLSRGQRHGYT
TRBV5-4	TRBJ2-2	ASSAPGPRAGELF
TRBV28	TRBJ1-4	ASSLWATGVREKLF
TRBV29-1	TRBJ1-1	SVEPLPYLTENTEAF
TRBV19	TRBJ1-1	ASTLGQRNTEAF
TRBV7-9	TRBJ2-5	ASSRGQGETQY
TRBV7-9	TRBJ2-2	ASRGTSGSDTGELF
TRBV7-8	TRBJ1-5	ASSPWTGVGNQPQH
TRBV24-1	TRBJ2-1	ATSTPGQGSYNEQF
TRBV28	TRBJ1-1	ASSQRQGWGTEAF
TRBV5-1	TRBJ1-2	ASSLDPGSYGYT
TRBV5-1	TRBJ1-1	ASTLTGNGEAF
TRBV18	TRBJ2-1	ASSISRVEQF
TRBV30	TRBJ1-5	AWGGQGSQPQH
TRBV4-1	TRBJ1-5	ASSQVGLGENQPQH
TRBV10-1	TRBJ2-1	ASSDIPSSSYNEQF
TRBV27	TRBJ2-5	ASSRGSSQETQY
TRBV3-1/TRBV3-2	TRBJ2-2	ASSQRTSGYANTGELF
TRBV5-1	TRBJ2-7	ASSTTGQYEQY
TRBV19	TRBJ1-2	ASRPRQGGDYGYT
TRBV11-3	TRBJ2-4	ASSLNSQGVQY
TRBV27	TRBJ1-6	ASSSPTGPGNSPLH
TRBV9	TRBJ2-7	ASSEGLAGGFEQY
TRBV29-1	TRBJ2-3	SVDTPLAGGVDTQY
TRBV3-1/TRBV3-2	TRBJ2-2	ASSQELCRGDTGELF
TRBV28	TRBJ1-1	ASSPGTEAF
TRBV11-2	TRBJ1-1	ASSAIAPEAF
TRBV19	TRBJ2-7	ASSLNRGTYEQY
TRBV5-6	TRBJ1-3	ASSPSPGGSGNTIY
TRBV19	TRBJ2-4	ATEVGPGQIAKNIQY
TRBV11-3	TRBJ2-1	ASSLGQGVEQF
TRBV5-1	TRBJ1-1	ASSFRPPVTEAF
TRBV19	TRBJ2-7	ASSMPGSYEQY
TRBV19	TRBJ1-5	ASSTRDRGLGNQPQH
TRBV5-5	TRBJ1-4	ASSLRLVGRISEKLF
TRBV30	TRBJ1-6	AWSGTGPYNSPLH
TRBV9	TRBJ1-6	ASSIDSYNSPLH
TRBV5-1	TRBJ2-7	ASSLPPLTTYEQY
TRBV2	TRBJ1-2	ASSYSGLNYGYT
TRBV5-4	TRBJ1-1	AAGTVDTEAF
TRBV7-2	TRBJ1-1	ASSLADFTEAF
TRBV11-3	TRBJ2-7	ASSPGTSGRGEQY
TRBV5-4	TRBJ1-1	ASSLAAGNTEAF
TRBV29-1	TRBJ2-1	SVEGEREQF
TRBV10-3	TRBJ2-5	AISLGGAYQETQY
TRBV6-1	TRBJ1-1	ASSETGMNTEAF
TRBV9	TRBJ1-6	ASSEGNNSPLH
TRBV19	TRBJ1-1	ASILPWPPGGGNTEAF
TRBV11-1	TRBJ2-1	ASSLALVPSGSTYNEQF
TRBV28	TRBJ1-5	ASRQAEEPQH
TRBV7-3	TRBJ2-1	ASSFTDTSRGEQF
TRBV18	TRBJ1-2	ASSPVAGLTNYGYT
TRBV5-4	TRBJ2-1	ASSYRTSGGNEQF
TRBV21-1	TRBJ2-2	ASSKTRDGVGTGNTGELF